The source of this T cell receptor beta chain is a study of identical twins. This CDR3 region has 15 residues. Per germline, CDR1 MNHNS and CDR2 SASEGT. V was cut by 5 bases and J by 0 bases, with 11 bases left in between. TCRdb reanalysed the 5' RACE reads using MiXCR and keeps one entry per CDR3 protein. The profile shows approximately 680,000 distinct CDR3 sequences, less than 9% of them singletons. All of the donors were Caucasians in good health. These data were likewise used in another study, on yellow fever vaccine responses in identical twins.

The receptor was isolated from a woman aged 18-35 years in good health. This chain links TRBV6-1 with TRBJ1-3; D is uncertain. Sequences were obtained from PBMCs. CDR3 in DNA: TGTGCCAGCAGTACAACTGGGAGCTCTGGAAACACCATATATTTT. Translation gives CASSTTGSSGNTIYF.